Listed below are T cell receptor beta chains from one sample, sequenced in a study of T cells after posttransplantation cyclophosphamide. Clones were sequenced by immunoSEQ multiplex PCR, and TCRdb holds only the in-frame ones, with some missing. Here the sample spans about 16,000 clones, roughly 80% being singletons. Sequencing used PBMCs, obtained approximately 64 weeks after allogeneic stem cell transplant with calcineurin inhibitor and methotrexate. The receptors were sampled from a male patient aged 25 to 39 who received an allogeneic stem cell transplant from an unrelated donor, was CMV-positive, and had acute and chronic GVHD. The graft donor may have given rise to some T cells. CDR3s leave out the opening cysteine and the closing phenylalanine or tryptophan.

TRBV13 | ASSLGLRDLGRGANVLT
TRBV4-3 | ASSQGAGGGEKLF
TRBV7-9 | ASSSRQDLHGQY
TRBV28 | ASSQTGNTEAF
TRBV2 | ASSLAGGLSTTDTQY
TRBV28 | ASSSTTGGNQPQH
TRBV29-1 | SVRTGQGYEQY
TRBV4-3 | ASSQDGPGQPQH
TRBV5-4 | ASSASGTGGGETQY
TRBV7-2 | ASSLVRSSGGWETQY
TRBV12-5 | ASATGTGGPSYEQY
TRBV2 | ASSGSRGTDTQY
TRBV19 | ASSIDWTPNQPQH
TRBV6-1 | ASTRGLGSGYT
TRBV4-3 | ASSQDKGTGSVYGYT
TRBV14 | ASSPGRRGGELF
TRBV19 | ASSIDGLAVTYEQY
TRBV19 | ASKRTGGAGEQY
TRBV19 | ASTYGQGSTDTQY
TRBV5-1 | ASRNSGGGYTDTQY
TRBV4-2 | ASSQEGVGHQPQH
TRBV28 | ASSFSGQGAGQPQH
TRBV5-4 | ASSLVGLADNEQF
TRBV30 | AWRGQGDTGELF
TRBV30 | AWSVVDFRYEQY
TRBV4-3 | ASSYPAGTEAF
TRBV7-6 | ASSSQGAGNTGELF
TRBV13 | ASSVAGTGITDTQY
TRBV4-2 | ASSQVGQDYGYT
TRBV28 | ASSLSSNTEAF
TRBV7-9 | ASSQVDRGNGGYT
TRBV4-2 | ASSPLPGLAGTGELF
TRBV19 | ASNLGRSSYNEQF
TRBV27 | ASRATGGGGGYT
TRBV4-3 | ASSQDRGSMNTEAF
TRBV5-8 | ASSLWPTGDTADTIY
TRBV7-9 | ASTLTSAQNTQY
TRBV9 | ASSVVRGITDTQY
TRBV27 | ASSSWTGGQDSPLH
TRBV28 | ASSGTGREQF
TRBV11-2 | ASSSGPGYEQY
TRBV18 | ASSPGTSDAPYNEQF
TRBV4-1 | ASSPGPGEGTEAF
TRBV29-1 | SVAGTTGETQY
TRBV5-4 | ASNGAGTTTEETQY
TRBV19 | ASSQGAEDEQF
TRBV6-5 | ASSYHTGPEEQY
TRBV19 | AGAGGMGRWDTQY
TRBV9 | ASSKGTVYEQY
TRBV11-2 | ASSLDWGRIDEKLF
TRBV2 | ASSVGQGVLVGYT
TRBV2 | ASSEAFLSGANVLT
TRBV7-9 | ASSFPQGYIQY
TRBV7-9 | ASSLGGDGNQPQH
TRBV6-1 | ASSEGLAWSYEQY